This TCR beta chain comes out of a study of cytomegalovirus exposure and HLA in healthy donors. Use of 60 Vbeta and 13 Jbeta primers characterized the PCR. The assay was immunoSEQ multiplex PCR, and TCRdb's table has in-frame clones only and misses some. The sample comprises roughly 140,000 clones, about 84% of which are singletons, and roughly 2.4% rests with the top ten. Study-level results: TCR beta sequences reportedly predicted the HLA-A and HLA-B alleles of most subjects accurately. Earlier findings revealed that most TCR beta V segments proved productive either about 87% or about 30% of the time. In presence/absence analyses, roughly uniform sequencing depth across donors was assumed.

As regards this clone: The target antigen is unknown.

The CDR3 is 15 amino acids. Germline CDR1 MNHEY, CDR2 SVGAGI. Trimming stripped 0 bases from V and 4 bases from J, with 12 bases between. Sequences were obtained from PBMCs. The TCR originated in a woman aged 18-29 years in good health and CMV-seropositive. This chain connects TRBV6-5 to TRBJ1-2, with D uncertain. CDR3 amino acids: CASSYSSEGGYGYTF. In DNA, the CDR3 is TGTGCCAGCAGTTACTCCTCGGAGGGTGGCTATGGCTACACCTTC.